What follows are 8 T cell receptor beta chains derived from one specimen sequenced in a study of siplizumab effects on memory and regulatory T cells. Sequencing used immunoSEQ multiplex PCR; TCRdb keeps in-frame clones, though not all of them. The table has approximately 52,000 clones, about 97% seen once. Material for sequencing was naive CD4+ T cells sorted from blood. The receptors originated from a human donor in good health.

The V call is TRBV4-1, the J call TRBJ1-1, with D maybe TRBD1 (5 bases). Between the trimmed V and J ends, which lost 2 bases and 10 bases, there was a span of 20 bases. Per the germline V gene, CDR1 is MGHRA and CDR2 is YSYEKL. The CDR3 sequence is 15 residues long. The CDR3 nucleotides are TGCGCCAGCAGCCAATTGGGAGGGGCTCGAAGGGGAGCTTTCTTT. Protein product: CASSQLGGARRGAFF.

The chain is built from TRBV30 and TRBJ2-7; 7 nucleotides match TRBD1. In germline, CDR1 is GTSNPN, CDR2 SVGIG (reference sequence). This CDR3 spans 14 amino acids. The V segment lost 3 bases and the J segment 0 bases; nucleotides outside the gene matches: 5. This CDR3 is CAWRSQGLSYEQYF. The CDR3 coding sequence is TGTGCCTGGAGGTCACAGGGGCTCTCCTACGAGCAGTACTTC.

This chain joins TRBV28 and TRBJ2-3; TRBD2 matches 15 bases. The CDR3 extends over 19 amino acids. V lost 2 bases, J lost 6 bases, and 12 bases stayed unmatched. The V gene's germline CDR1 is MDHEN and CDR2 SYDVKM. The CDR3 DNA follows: TGTGCCAGCAGTTTACTCGCCCAATGGACTAGCGGGAGGGTGGATACGCAGTATTTT. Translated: CASSLLAQWTSGRVDTQYF. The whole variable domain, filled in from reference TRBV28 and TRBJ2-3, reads DVKVTQSSRYLVKRTGEKVFLECVQDMDHENMFWYRQDPGLGLRLIYFSYDVKMKEKGDIPEGYSVSREKKERFSLILESASTNQTSMYLCASSLLAQWTSGRVDTQYFGPGTRLTVL.

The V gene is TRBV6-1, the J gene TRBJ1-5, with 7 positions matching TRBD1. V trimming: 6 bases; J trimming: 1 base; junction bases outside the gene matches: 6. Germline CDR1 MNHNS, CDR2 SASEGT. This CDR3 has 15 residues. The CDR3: CASRMTGKSNQPQHF. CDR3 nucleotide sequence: TGTGCCAGCAGGATGACAGGGAAGAGCAATCAGCCCCAGCATTTT.

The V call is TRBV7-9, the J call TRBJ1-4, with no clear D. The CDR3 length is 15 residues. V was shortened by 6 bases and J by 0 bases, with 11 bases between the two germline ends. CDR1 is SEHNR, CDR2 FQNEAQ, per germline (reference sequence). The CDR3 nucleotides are TGTGCCAGCAGGAGAGGTGGAACAACTAATGAAAAACTGTTTTTT. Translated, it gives CASRRGGTTNEKLFF.

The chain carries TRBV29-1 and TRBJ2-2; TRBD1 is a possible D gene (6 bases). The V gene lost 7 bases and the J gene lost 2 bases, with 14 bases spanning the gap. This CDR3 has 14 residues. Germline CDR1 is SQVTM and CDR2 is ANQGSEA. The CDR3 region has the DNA TGCAGCGCCGCGAACAGGGTCAACACCGGGGAGCTGTTTTTT. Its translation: CSAANRVNTGELFF.

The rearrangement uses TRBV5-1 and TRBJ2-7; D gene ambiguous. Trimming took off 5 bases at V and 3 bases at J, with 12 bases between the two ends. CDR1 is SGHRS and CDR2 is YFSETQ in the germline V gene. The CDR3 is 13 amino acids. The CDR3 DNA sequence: TGCGCCAGCAGGGTTTCCCAAAGCTACGAGCAGTACTTC. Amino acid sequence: CASRVSQSYEQYF.

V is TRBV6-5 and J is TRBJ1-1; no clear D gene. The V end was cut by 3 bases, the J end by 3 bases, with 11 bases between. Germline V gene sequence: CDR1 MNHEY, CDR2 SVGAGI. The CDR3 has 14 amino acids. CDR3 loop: CASSYKGVYTEAFF. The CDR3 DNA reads TGTGCCAGCAGTTATAAGGGTGTGTACACTGAAGCTTTCTTT.